This section outlines one T cell receptor (beta chain) sequence together with its context. Germline CDR1 is KGHDR and CDR2 is SFDVKD. The CDR3 is 15 amino acids. V was pared by 4 bases and J by 4 bases, with 6 bases of the junction left unmatched. The data were taken from a study of blood T cell repertoires in COVID-19. Using immunoSEQ multiplex PCR, the repertoire was profiled, and TCRdb retains in-frame clones only, with some absent. The sample has about 240,000 clones; approximately 87% are singletons. Sequenced: peripheral blood. The TCR was taken from a man aged 60 to 75 with acute or convalescent COVID-19. This chain joins TRBV24-1 and TRBJ1-2, with 9 bases aligning to TRBD1. The CDR3 reads CATSDGNRGLYGYTF. The DNA for the CDR3 is TGTGCCACCAGTGACGGGAACAGGGGGCTCTATGGCTACACCTTC.